Shown below are 22 T cell receptor beta chains from a single sample sequenced in a study of Tregs in tolerant kidney transplant recipients. Repertoires were generated with immunoSEQ multiplex PCR, while TCRdb's copy carries only in-frame clones and drops some. The sample yields tens of thousands of clones, 80% to 95% seen once. Here the sequenced sample was Tregs from blood, taken before the transplant. The source is a human donor who received a combined kidney and bone marrow transplant.

The J gene is TRBJ2-2, the V gene TRBV7-2; 13 bases map to TRBD2. CDR1 is SGHTA, CDR2 FQGNSA, per germline. This CDR3 contains 18 residues. The J segment lost 0 bases and the V segment lost 6 bases, leaving 7 bases of the junction unmatched. The DNA for the CDR3 is TGTGCCAGCAGAAGAACTAGCGGGAGGGCCCCGAACACCGGGGAGCTGTTTTTT. Translation gives CASRRTSGRAPNTGELFF.

V usage is TRBV27 and J usage is TRBJ2-7; TRBD2 matches at 10 bases. Trimming removed 5 bases from V and 2 bases from J; junction bases left unmatched: 6. Germline assignment: CDR1 MNHEY and CDR2 SMNVEV (reference sequence). CDR3 length: 15 residues. CDR3 protein: CASSPGTSVTYEQYF. In DNA form, the CDR3 reads TGTGCCAGCAGTCCCGGGACTAGCGTTACCTACGAGCAGTACTTC.

The chain has TRBV7-2 and TRBJ2-3, with TRBD2 matching 9 bases. This CDR3 is 15 amino acids long. The V and J ends lost 5 bases and 5 bases, in that order; junction bases with no gene match: 8. CDR1 SGHTA and CDR2 FQGNSA come from the germline V gene. This CDR3 reads CASSMGLAGLDTQYF. The CDR3 bases are TGTGCCAGCAGCATGGGGCTAGCGGGATTAGATACGCAGTATTTT.

The V and J genes are TRBV27 and TRBJ1-5, with D uncertain. CDR3 length: 14 residues. Germline assignment: CDR1 MNHEY and CDR2 SMNVEV (reference sequence). Trimming removed 5 bases from V and 0 bases from J, with 8 bases in between. In nucleotides, the CDR3 is TGTGCCAGCAGTCCCGGGCTTAGCAATCAGCCCCAGCATTTT. Its translation: CASSPGLSNQPQHF.

This clone showed up just once. This chain uses TRBV21-1 with TRBJ2-1. TRBV21-1 is annotated as a pseudogene. The CDR3 extends over 15 amino acids. The CDR3 spells CASSNLADEDNEQFF. In DNA form, the CDR3 reads TGTGCCAGCAGCAACCTGGCAGACGAAGACAATGAGCAGTTCTTC.

The rearrangement links TRBV19 to TRBJ1-5; no firm D call. The V end was cut by 3 bases, the J end by 4 bases, with 10 bases between. Germline values: CDR1 LNHDA, CDR2 SQIVND (reference sequence). The CDR3 length is 14 residues. The CDR3 DNA follows: TGTGCCAGTAGTATGTTGGCGGAGAATCAGCCCCAGCATTTT. Residues: CASSMLAENQPQHF.

The chain employs TRBV21-1 and TRBJ1-1. TRBV21-1 is recorded as a pseudogene. CDR3 size: 11 residues. Here the CDR3 reads CASSKGVEAFF. The CDR3 DNA follows: TGTGCCAGCAGCAAGGGAGTAGAAGCTTTCTTT.

DNA of the CDR3: TGTGCCAGCAGCTTGCCAGTCCGGTCTGAAGCTTTCTTT. It is translated as CASSLPVRSEAFF. The J gene is TRBJ1-1, the V gene TRBV5-6; D uncertain. This CDR3 region has 13 residues. Trimming cost V 1 base and J 6 bases, with 10 bases left between them. Germline loops: CDR1 SGHDT, CDR2 YYEEEE.

The rearrangement uses TRBV2 and TRBJ1-2; D uncertain. The V gene lost 4 bases and the J gene lost 6 bases, with 12 bases spanning the gap. Germline V lookup: CDR1 SNHLY, CDR2 FYNNEI. The length of the CDR3 is 13 residues. CDR3 in amino acids: CASSVGMPHGYTF. CDR3 nucleotides: TGTGCCAGCAGTGTCGGGATGCCCCATGGCTACACCTTC.

The V call is TRBV5-1, the J call TRBJ2-1; a weak D match, TRBD2 (6 bases). There are 15 residues in the CDR3. The germline V gene has CDR1 SGHRS and CDR2 YFSETQ. V was cut by 0 bases and J by 0 bases, with 7 bases left in between. CDR3 nucleotide sequence: TGCGCCAGCAGCTTGGAGGGAGGCTCCTACAATGAGCAGTTCTTC. It translates to CASSLEGGSYNEQFF.

The rearrangement joins TRBV28 to TRBJ2-5, with D perhaps matching TRBD2 (6 bases). The J call is uncertain, as TRBJ2-7 better fits the DNA end. Germline V gene sequence: CDR1 MDHEN, CDR2 SYDVKM. This CDR3 spans 14 amino acids. The CDR3 DNA follows: TGTGCCACCCAGTTCGGGGGACGTACCTACGAGCAGTACTTC. This gives the protein CATQFGGRTYEQYF.

This chain links TRBV4-2 with TRBJ2-4, with 7 bases that match TRBD2. The germline CDR1 and CDR2 sequences are LGHNA and YNFKEQ. There are 18 residues in the CDR3. Losses at the gene ends were 0 bases for V and 3 bases for J; bases not matched to a gene: 11. The CDR3 DNA reads TGTGCCAGCAGCCAAGATCGATTTGGGGGGGTAGGCAAAAACATTCAGTACTTC. Translating it yields CASSQDRFGGVGKNIQYF.

The CDR3 region has the DNA TGCGCCAGCAGCTTCCCGACTTTCTCTGGGGCCAACGTCCTGACTTTC. Encoded protein: CASSFPTFSGANVLTF. This chain joins TRBV5-1 and TRBJ2-6; D is unclear. The CDR3 is 16 amino acids. Germline CDR1 SGHRS, CDR2 YFSETQ. The ends were cut back, 2 bases at V and 0 bases at J, with 9 bases in the middle. The full variable domain, rest sourced from reference TRBV5-1 and TRBJ2-6, is KAGVTQTPRYLIKTRGQQVTLSCSPISGHRSVSWYQQTPGQGLQFLFEYFSETQRNKGNFPGRFSGRQFSNSRSEMNVSTLELGDSALYLCASSFPTFSGANVLTFGAGSRLTVL.

The chain recombines TRBV9 with TRBJ2-1; 9 bases are a match to TRBD1. Germline V gene sequence: CDR1 SGDLS, CDR2 YYNGEE. Trimming took 0 bases from V and 9 from J; bases not matched to a gene: 4. The CDR3 loop spans 14 amino acids. CDR3 sequence reads: CASSVGQGEGEQFF. Written as DNA, the CDR3 is TGTGCCAGCAGCGTAGGACAGGGGGAGGGTGAGCAGTTCTTC.

A note on this clone: Additional DNA sequences in this sample encode the identical CDR3. The chain uses TRBV5-1 and TRBJ1-3; no definite D call. The CDR3 sequence is 14 residues long. CDR1 and CDR2 from the germline V gene are SGHRS and YFSETQ. Trimming left V 4 bases short and J 1 base short, with 9 bases between. The CDR3 coding sequence is TGCGCCAGCAGCCTCTCCGGGTCTGGAAACACCATATATTTT. Protein sequence: CASSLSGSGNTIYF.

This clone showed up just a few times. The chain has TRBV28 and TRBJ1-4; D is undetermined. Between the trimmed V and J ends, which lost 3 bases and 16 bases, there was a span of 12 bases. The CDR3 has 11 amino acids. CDR1 is MDHEN, CDR2 SYDVKM, per germline. The CDR3: CASSFNGVEFF. The CDR3 DNA is TGTGCCAGCAGTTTCAACGGCGTAGAGTTTTTT.

The CDR3 protein is CASSLERGLAGDGFSTDTQYF. CDR3 DNA: TGCGCCAGCAGCTTGGAAAGGGGACTAGCGGGAGACGGATTTAGCACAGATACGCAGTATTTT. V is TRBV5-1 and J is TRBJ2-3, with TRBD2 identical over 14 bases. V trimming: 0 bases; J trimming: 0 bases; junction bases outside the gene matches: 12. Germline loops: CDR1 SGHRS, CDR2 YFSETQ. CDR3 length equals 21 residues.

Worth noting for this clone: A junction end diverges from the germline sequence, so it may reflect a read error. V is TRBV20-1 and J is TRBJ1-1; TRBD1 might be the D (5 bases). CDR3 length: 8 residues. The V gene's germline CDR1 is DFQATT and CDR2 SNEGSKA (reference sequence). CDR3 sequence reads: CSASQGPF. CDR3 nucleotides: TGCAGTGCTAGTCAGGGCCCCTTT.

The chain uses TRBV7-6 and TRBJ2-1, with a tentative D call TRBD1 (5 bases). CDR3 length: 15 residues. Germline V CDR1 and CDR2: SGHVS, FNYEAQ. V lost 2 bases and J 8 bases, leaving 16 bases between the germline ends. This chain's CDR3 is CASSLLVGHPDEQFF. The CDR3 nucleotides read TGTGCCAGCAGCTTATTAGTCGGACACCCAGATGAGCAGTTCTTC.

This chain uses TRBV4-1 with TRBJ2-7; 12 nucleotides line up with TRBD1. The trim removed 3 bases at V and 2 bases at J, leaving 2 bases unmatched. The CDR3 is 15 residues long. In germline, CDR1 is MGHRA, CDR2 YSYEKL. CDR3 coding DNA: TGCGCCAGCAGCCAGGGGACAGGGGGCGCCTACGAGCAGTACTTC. Translating it yields CASSQGTGGAYEQYF.

This clone appeared once. The rearrangement links TRBV28 to TRBJ2-2; D possibly corresponds to TRBD2 (6 bases). Trimming left V 5 bases short and J 3 bases short, with 13 bases between. The CDR3 extends over 15 amino acids. CDR1 and CDR2 from the germline V gene are MDHEN and SYDVKM. The CDR3 region is CASSGGNIYTGELFF. The CDR3 DNA sequence: TGTGCCAGCAGTGGGGGGAATATCTACACCGGGGAGCTGTTTTTT.

The rearrangement joins TRBV5-1 to TRBJ2-2; D may be TRBD1 (6 bases). The CDR3 has 16 amino acids. CDR1 and CDR2 (germline): SGHRS, YFSETQ. V gave up 4 bases and J gave up 1 base, with 14 bases separating them. CDR3 region: CASSEGTSWNTGELFF. The CDR3 DNA reads as TGCGCCAGCAGCGAAGGGACATCCTGGAACACCGGGGAGCTGTTTTTT.